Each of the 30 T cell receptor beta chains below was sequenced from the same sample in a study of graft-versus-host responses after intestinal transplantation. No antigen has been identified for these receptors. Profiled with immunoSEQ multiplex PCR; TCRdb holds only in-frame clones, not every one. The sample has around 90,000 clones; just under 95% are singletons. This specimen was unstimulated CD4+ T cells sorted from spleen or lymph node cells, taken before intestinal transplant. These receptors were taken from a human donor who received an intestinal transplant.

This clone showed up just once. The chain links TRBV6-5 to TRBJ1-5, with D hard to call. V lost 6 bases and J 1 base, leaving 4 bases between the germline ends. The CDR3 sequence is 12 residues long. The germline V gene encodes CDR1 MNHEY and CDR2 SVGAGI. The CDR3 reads CASRESNQPQHF. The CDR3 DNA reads TGTGCCAGCAGAGAGAGCAATCAGCCCCAGCATTTT.

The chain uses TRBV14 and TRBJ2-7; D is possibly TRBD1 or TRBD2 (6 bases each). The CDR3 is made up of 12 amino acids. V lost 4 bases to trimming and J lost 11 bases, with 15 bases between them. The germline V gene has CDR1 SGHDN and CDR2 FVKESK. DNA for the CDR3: TGTGCCAGCAGCCGGGGGGCGGACCGGGAGTACTTC. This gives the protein CASSRGADREYF.

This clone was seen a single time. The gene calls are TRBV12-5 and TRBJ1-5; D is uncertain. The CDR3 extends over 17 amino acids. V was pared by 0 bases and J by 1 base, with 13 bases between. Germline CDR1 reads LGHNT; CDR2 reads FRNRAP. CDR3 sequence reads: CASGLVSGRESNQPQHF. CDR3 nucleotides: TGTGCTAGTGGTTTGGTATCTGGTAGAGAAAGCAATCAGCCCCAGCATTTT. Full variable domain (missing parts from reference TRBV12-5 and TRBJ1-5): DARVTQTPRHKVTEMGQEVTMRCQPILGHNTVFWYRQTMMQGLELLAYFRNRAPLDDSGMPKDRFSAEMPDATLATLKIQPSEPRDSAVYFCASGLVSGRESNQPQHFGDGTRLSIL.

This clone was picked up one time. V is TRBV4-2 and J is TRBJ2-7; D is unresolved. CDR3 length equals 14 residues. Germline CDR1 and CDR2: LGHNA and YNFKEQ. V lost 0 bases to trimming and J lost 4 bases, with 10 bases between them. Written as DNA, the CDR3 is TGTGCCAGCAGCCAAGATCATTCCAGTTACGAGCAGTACTTC. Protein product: CASSQDHSSYEQYF.

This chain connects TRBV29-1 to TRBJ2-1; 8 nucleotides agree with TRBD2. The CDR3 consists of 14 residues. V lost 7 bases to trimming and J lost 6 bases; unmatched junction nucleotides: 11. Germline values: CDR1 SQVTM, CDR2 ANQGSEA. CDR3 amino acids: CSANTGTRSNEQFF. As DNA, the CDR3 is TGCAGCGCAAACACCGGGACTAGAAGCAATGAGCAGTTCTTC.

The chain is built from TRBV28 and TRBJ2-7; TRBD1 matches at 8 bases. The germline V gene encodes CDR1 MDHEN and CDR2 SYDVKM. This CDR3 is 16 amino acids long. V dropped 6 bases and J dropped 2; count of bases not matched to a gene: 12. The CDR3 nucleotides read TGTGCCAGCAGCCGCAGACAGGGGCGAGCTACCTACGAGCAGTACTTC. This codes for CASSRRQGRATYEQYF.

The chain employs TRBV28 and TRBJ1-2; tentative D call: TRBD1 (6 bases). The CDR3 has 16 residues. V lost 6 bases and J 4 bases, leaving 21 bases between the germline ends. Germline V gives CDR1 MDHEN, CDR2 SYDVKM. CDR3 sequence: CASSIIGDIVVYGYTF. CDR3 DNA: TGTGCCAGCAGCATAATTGGGGACATCGTCGTCTATGGCTACACCTTC.

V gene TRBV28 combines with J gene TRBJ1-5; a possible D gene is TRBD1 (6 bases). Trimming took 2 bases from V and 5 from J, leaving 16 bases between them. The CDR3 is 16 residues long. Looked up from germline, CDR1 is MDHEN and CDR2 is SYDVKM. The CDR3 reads CASSLPQTGKDQPQHF. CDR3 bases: TGTGCCAGCAGTTTACCCCAAACAGGGAAGGATCAGCCCCAGCATTTT.

CDR3 sequence: CASSPSALDGVNQPQHF. CDR3 coding DNA: TGTGCCAGCAGTCCCTCGGCTCTGGACGGAGTCAATCAGCCCCAGCATTTT. The V gene is TRBV27, the J gene TRBJ1-5; D remains unclear. Trimming left V 5 bases short and J 3 bases short, with 20 bases between. From germline, CDR1 is MNHEY and CDR2 SMNVEV (reference sequence). CDR3 length: 17 amino acids.

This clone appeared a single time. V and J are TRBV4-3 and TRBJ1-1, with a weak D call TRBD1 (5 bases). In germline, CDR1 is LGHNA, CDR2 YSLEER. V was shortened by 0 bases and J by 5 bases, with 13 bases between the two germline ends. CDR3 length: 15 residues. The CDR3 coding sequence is TGCGCCAGCAGCCAAGAGGGGACTGTCGGTACTGAAGCTTTCTTT. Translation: CASSQEGTVGTEAFF.

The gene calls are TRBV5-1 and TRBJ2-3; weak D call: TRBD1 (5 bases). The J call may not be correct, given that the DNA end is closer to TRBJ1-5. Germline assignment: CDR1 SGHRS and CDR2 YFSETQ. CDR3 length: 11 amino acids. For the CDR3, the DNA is TGCGCCAGCAGCTCGACAGATACGCAGCATTTT. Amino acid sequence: CASSSTDTQHF.

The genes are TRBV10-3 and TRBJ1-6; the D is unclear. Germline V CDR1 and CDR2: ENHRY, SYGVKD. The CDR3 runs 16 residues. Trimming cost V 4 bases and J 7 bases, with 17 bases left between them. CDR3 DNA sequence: TGTGCCATCAGTGCATCCTCGTGGACGGAAAATTCACCCCTCCACTTT. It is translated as CAISASSWTENSPLHF.

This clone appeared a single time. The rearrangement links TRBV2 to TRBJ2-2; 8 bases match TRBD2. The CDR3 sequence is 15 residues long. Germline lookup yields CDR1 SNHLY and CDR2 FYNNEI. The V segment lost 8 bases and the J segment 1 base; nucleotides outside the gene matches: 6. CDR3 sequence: CASARTSRNTGELFF. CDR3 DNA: TGTGCCAGCGCCAGGACTAGCAGGAACACCGGGGAGCTGTTTTTT. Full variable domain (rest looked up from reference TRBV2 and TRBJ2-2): EPEVTQTPSHQVTQMGQEVILRCVPISNHLYFYWYRQILGQKVEFLVSFYNNEISEKSEIFDDQFSVERPDGSNFTLKIRSTKLEDSAMYFCASARTSRNTGELFFGEGSRLTVL.

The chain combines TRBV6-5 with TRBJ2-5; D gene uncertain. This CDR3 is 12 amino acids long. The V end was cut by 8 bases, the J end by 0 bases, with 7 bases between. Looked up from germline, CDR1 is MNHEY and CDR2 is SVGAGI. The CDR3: CASCEYQETQYF. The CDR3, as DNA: TGTGCCAGCTGCGAGTACCAAGAGACCCAGTACTTC.

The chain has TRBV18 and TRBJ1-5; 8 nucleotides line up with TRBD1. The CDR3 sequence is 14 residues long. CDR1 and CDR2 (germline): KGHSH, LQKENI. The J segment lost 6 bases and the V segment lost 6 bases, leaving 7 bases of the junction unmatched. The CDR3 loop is CASSPGTGFQPQHF. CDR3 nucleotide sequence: TGTGCCAGCTCCCCCGGGACAGGCTTTCAGCCCCAGCATTTT.

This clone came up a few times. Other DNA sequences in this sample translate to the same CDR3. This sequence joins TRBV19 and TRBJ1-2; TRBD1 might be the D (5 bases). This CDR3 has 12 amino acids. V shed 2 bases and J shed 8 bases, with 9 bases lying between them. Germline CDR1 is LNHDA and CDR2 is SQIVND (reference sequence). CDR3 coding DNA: TGTGCCAGTAGTATACAGGGAAACGGCTACACCTTC. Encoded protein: CASSIQGNGYTF.

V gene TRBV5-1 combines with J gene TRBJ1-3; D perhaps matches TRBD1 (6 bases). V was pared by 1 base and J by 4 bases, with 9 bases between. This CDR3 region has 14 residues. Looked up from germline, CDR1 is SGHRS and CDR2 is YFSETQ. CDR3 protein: CASSLMGAGNTIYF. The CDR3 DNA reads TGCGCCAGCAGCTTGATGGGGGCGGGAAACACCATATATTTT.

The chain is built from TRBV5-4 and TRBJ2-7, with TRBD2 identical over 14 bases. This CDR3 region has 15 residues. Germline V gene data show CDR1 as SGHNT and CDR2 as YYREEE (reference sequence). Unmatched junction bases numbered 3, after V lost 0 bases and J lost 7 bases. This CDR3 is CASSLGTSGRREQYF. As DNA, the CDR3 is TGTGCCAGCAGCTTGGGGACTAGCGGGAGGAGGGAGCAGTACTTC.

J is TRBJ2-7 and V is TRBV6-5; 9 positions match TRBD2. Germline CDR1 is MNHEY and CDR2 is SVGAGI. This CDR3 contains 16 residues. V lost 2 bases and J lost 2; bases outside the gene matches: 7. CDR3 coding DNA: TGTGCCAGCAGTTACGGGGCGGGAGGGGGTACCTACGAGCAGTACTTC. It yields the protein CASSYGAGGGTYEQYF.

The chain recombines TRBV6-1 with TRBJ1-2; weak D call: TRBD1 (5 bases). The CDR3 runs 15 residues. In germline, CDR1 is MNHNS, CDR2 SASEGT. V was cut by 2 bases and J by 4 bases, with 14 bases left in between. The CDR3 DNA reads TGTGCCAGCAGTGAACGGCGGGGGAGGGCCTATGGCTACACCTTC. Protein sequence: CASSERRGRAYGYTF.

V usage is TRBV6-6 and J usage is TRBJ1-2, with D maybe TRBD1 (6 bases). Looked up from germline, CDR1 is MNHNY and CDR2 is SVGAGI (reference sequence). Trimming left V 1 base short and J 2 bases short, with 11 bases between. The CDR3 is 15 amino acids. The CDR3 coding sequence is TGTGCCAGCAGTTACTTCCCTGGACAGAACTATGGCTACACCTTC. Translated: CASSYFPGQNYGYTF.

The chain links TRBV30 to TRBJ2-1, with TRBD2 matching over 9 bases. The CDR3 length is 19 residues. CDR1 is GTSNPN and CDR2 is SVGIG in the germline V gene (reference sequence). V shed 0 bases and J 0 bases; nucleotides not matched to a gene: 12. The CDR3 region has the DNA TGTGCCTGGAGTGTCCGCGGGAGGGCCCTGGTGTCCTCCTACAATGAGCAGTTCTTC. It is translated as CAWSVRGRALVSSYNEQFF.

This CDR3 reads CASSPPGQNYEQYF. DNA of the CDR3: TGTGCCAGCTCACCACCGGGACAGAACTACGAGCAGTACTTC. This rearrangement joins TRBV18 to TRBJ2-7, with 7 bases that match TRBD1. Germline assignment: CDR1 KGHSH and CDR2 LQKENI. J lost 3 bases, V lost 0 bases, and 2 bases had no gene match. CDR3 length: 14 amino acids. The variable domain in full, completed from reference TRBV18 and TRBJ2-7, reads NAGVMQNPRHLVRRRGQEARLRCSPMKGHSHVYWYRQLPEEGLKFMVYLQKENIIDESGMPKERFSAEFPKEGPSILRIQQVVRGDSAAYFCASSPPGQNYEQYFGPGTRLTVT.

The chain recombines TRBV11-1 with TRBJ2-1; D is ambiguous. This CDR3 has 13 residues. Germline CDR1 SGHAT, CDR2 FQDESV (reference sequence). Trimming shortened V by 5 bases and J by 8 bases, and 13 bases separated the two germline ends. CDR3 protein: CASSQNSLYEQFF. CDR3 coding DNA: TGTGCCAGCAGCCAAAATAGTTTGTATGAGCAGTTCTTC.

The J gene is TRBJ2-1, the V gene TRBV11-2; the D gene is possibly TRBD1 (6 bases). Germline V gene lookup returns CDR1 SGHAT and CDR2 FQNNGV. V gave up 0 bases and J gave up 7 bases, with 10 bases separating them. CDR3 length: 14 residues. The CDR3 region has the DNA TGTGCCAGCAGCTTAGAGGGTACAGGGAATGAGCAGTTCTTC. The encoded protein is CASSLEGTGNEQFF.

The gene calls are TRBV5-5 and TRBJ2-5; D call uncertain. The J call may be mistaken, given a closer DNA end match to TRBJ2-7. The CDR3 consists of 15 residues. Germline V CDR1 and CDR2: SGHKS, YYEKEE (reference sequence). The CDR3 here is CASSLEAAILYEQYF. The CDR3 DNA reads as TGTGCCAGCAGCTTGGAGGCAGCTATCCTCTACGAGCAGTACTTC.

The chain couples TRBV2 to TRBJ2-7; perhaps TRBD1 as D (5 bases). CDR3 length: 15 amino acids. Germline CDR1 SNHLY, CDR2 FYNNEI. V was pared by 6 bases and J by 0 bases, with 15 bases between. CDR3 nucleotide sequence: TGTGCCAGCAGCGTCAGGGCTTTTAGCTCCTACGAGCAGTACTTC. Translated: CASSVRAFSSYEQYF.

CDR3 in amino acids: CSAPPLYGYTF. In DNA form, the CDR3 reads TGCAGTGCTCCTCCACTCTATGGCTACACCTTC. The chain joins TRBV20-1 to TRBJ1-2, with D unresolved. Germline V CDR1 and CDR2: DFQATT, SNEGSKA (reference sequence). This CDR3 region has 11 residues. Trimming stripped 5 bases from V and 4 bases from J, with 8 bases between.

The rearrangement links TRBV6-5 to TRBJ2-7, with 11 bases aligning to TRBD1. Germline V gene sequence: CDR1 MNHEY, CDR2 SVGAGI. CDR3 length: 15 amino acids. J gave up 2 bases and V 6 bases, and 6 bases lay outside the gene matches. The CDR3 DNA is TGTGCCAGCAGCACCCCGGGACAGGGGGCCTACGAGCAGTACTTC. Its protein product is CASSTPGQGAYEQYF.

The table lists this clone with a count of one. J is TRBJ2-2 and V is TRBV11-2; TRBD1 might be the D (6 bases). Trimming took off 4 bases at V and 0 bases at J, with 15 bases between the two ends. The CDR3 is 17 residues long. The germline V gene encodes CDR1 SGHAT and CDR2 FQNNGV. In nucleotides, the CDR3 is TGTGCCAGCAGCTCCCGAGGCGCAGGGGCGAACACCGGGGAGCTGTTTTTT. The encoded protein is CASSSRGAGANTGELFF.